This TCR beta chain was captured by sequencing in a study of cytomegalovirus exposure and HLA in healthy donors. V lost 8 bases to trimming and J lost 2 bases, with 10 bases between them. The CDR3 runs to 12 residues. The germline CDR1 and CDR2 sequences are SNHLY and FYNNEI. The PCR employed 60 Vbeta primers together with 13 Jbeta primers. Method: immunoSEQ multiplex PCR; TCRdb's copy keeps in-frame clones and lacks some. This repertoire shows tens of thousands of clones, around 75% found once; its top ten account for under 30%. The chain employs TRBV2 and TRBJ2-7; D gene unclear. The source material was PBMCs. This clonotype originated in a woman between 40 and 55 years old in good health and CMV-seropositive. CDR3 protein: CASGRQTYEQYF. DNA for the CDR3: TGTGCCAGCGGCAGACAAACCTACGAGCAGTACTTC.